Following are 27 T cell receptor beta chains from one sample sequenced in a study of blood T cell repertoires in COVID-19. Profiled with immunoSEQ multiplex PCR; TCRdb holds only in-frame clones, not every one. The repertoire holds some 350,000 clones, with 85% to 90% as singletons. The material sequenced was PBMCs or T cells enriched from blood (not recorded which). These receptor sequences come from a man in his late teens or twenties who had recovered from COVID-19.

The V and J genes are TRBV21-1 and TRBJ1-1; the table names TRBD1, a call not compared with the DNA. TRBV21-1 is deemed a pseudogene. The CDR3 sequence is 16 residues long. The CDR3 nucleotides are TGTGCCAGCACCCCCGACAGCCGTCGGAAGAACACTGAAGCTTTCTTT. It encodes CASTPDSRRKNTEAFF.

A few counts support this clone. The V call is TRBV18, the J call TRBJ2-7, with TRBD2 identical over 7 bases. Germline lookup yields CDR1 KGHSH and CDR2 LQKENI. This CDR3 has 15 amino acids. Unmatched junction bases numbered 14, after V lost 8 bases and J lost 4 bases. The chain's CDR3 is CASRFGGLDPYEQYF. Here the CDR3 DNA reads TGTGCCAGCCGTTTTGGTGGACTAGATCCTTACGAGCAGTACTTC.

This chain joins TRBV6-1 and TRBJ1-1; D unclear. Germline V gene data show CDR1 as MNHNS and CDR2 as SASEGT. V lost 1 base and J lost 1, with 4 bases in between. There are 13 residues in the CDR3. For the CDR3, the DNA is TGTGCCAGCAGTGAAGGCAGGAACACTGAAGCTTTCTTT. This encodes CASSEGRNTEAFF.

The V and J genes are TRBV9 and TRBJ2-5; D perhaps matches TRBD1 (5 bases). V lost 4 bases to trimming and J lost 2 bases, with 15 bases between them. This CDR3 contains 15 residues. CDR1 and CDR2 from the germline V gene are SGDLS and YYNGEE. CDR3 sequence (DNA): TGTGCCAGCAGCCCGGACACCGTTAAGCAAGAGACCCAGTACTTC. It translates to CASSPDTVKQETQYF.

On this clone itself: In the same sample, other DNA sequences code for this CDR3. V usage is TRBV29-1 and J usage is TRBJ1-1; D is unclear. Trimming cost V 4 bases and J 0 bases, with 3 bases left between them. The length of the CDR3 is 11 residues. Germline V lookup: CDR1 SQVTM, CDR2 ANQGSEA. The CDR3: CSVAVNTEAFF. Here the CDR3 DNA reads TGCAGCGTTGCTGTGAACACTGAAGCTTTCTTT. The whole variable domain, filled in from reference TRBV29-1 and TRBJ1-1, reads SAVISQKPSRDICQRGTSLTIQCQVDSQVTMMFWYRQQPGQSLTLIATANQGSEATYESGFVIDKFPISRPNLTFSTLTVSNMSPEDSSIYLCSVAVNTEAFFGQGTRLTVV.

The chain has TRBV7-6 and TRBJ2-3, with D possibly TRBD2 on 5 matching bases. Germline lookup yields CDR1 SGHVS and CDR2 FNYEAQ. Trimming took off 1 base at V and 4 bases at J, with 21 bases between the two ends. There are 18 residues in the CDR3. This CDR3 is CASSLGRGEHISPDTQYF. CDR3 bases: TGTGCCAGCAGCTTAGGACGTGGGGAGCATATAAGCCCAGATACGCAGTATTTT.

This sequence joins TRBV5-1 and TRBJ1-2; TRBD1 matches at 9 bases. The CDR3 is 16 amino acids. Trimming removed 2 bases from V and 8 bases from J; junction bases left unmatched: 13. Germline V CDR1 and CDR2: SGHRS, YFSETQ. The CDR3 nucleotides are TGCGCCAGCAGCTTTTCCGCCGCGGGACAGGGTGGAGGCTACACCTTC. It is translated as CASSFSAAGQGGGYTF.

This clone was recorded a few times. The CDR3 nucleotides are TGCGCCAGCAGCTTAACCTTACAGGGTAACACCGGGGAGCTGTTTTTT. This gives the protein CASSLTLQGNTGELFF. The rearrangement joins TRBV5-1 to TRBJ2-2; D perhaps matches TRBD1 (6 bases). CDR3 length: 16 residues. The V gene lost 2 bases and the J gene lost 2 bases, with 13 bases spanning the gap. The germline CDR1 and CDR2 sequences are SGHRS and YFSETQ. The full variable domain, rest sourced from reference TRBV5-1 and TRBJ2-2, is KAGVTQTPRYLIKTRGQQVTLSCSPISGHRSVSWYQQTPGQGLQFLFEYFSETQRNKGNFPGRFSGRQFSNSRSEMNVSTLELGDSALYLCASSLTLQGNTGELFFGEGSRLTVL.

The chain carries TRBV19 and TRBJ2-2, with TRBD2 matching over 13 bases. Trimming cost V 7 bases and J 1 base; bases outside gene matches: 6. The CDR3 is 17 amino acids. Germline assignment: CDR1 LNHDA and CDR2 SQIVND (reference sequence). The DNA for the CDR3 is TGTGCCAGTACCCCGGGACTAGCGGGATTGAACACCGGGGAGCTGTTTTTT. This sequence encodes CASTPGLAGLNTGELFF.

Comment on this clone: The same CDR3 is also encoded by other DNA sequences in this sample. CDR3 coding DNA: TGTGCCAGCAGTGAAGTAACAGGCAATCAGCCCCAGCATTTT. The encoded protein is CASSEVTGNQPQHF. The chain joins TRBV2 to TRBJ1-5; D is unclear. V lost 1 base and J 2 bases, leaving 6 bases between the germline ends. This CDR3 has 14 residues. Germline V gives CDR1 SNHLY, CDR2 FYNNEI.

This chain connects TRBV19 to TRBJ2-1; 9 bases line up with TRBD2. The CDR3 covers 16 residues. Looked up from germline, CDR1 is LNHDA and CDR2 is SQIVND (reference sequence). With V trimmed by 2 bases and J by 5 bases, 7 bases remained unmatched. The CDR3 sequence: CASSISRTSVDNEQFF. In DNA form, the CDR3 reads TGTGCCAGTAGTATATCACGGACTAGCGTAGACAATGAGCAGTTCTTC. Full variable domain (remainder filled in from reference TRBV19 and TRBJ2-1): DGGITQSPKYLFRKEGQNVTLSCEQNLNHDAMYWYRQDPGQGLRLIYYSQIVNDFQKGDIAEGYSVSREKKESFPLTVTSAQKNPTAFYLCASSISRTSVDNEQFFGPGTRLTVL.

The chain combines TRBV7-9 with TRBJ1-1, with a tentative D call TRBD1 (6 bases). Germline-derived CDR1 and CDR2 are SEHNR and FQNEAQ (reference sequence). The CDR3 runs to 15 residues. The ends were cut back, 5 bases at V and 2 bases at J, with 15 bases in the middle. CDR3 sequence (DNA): TGTGCCAGCAGCCAAGGTTGGGACAAAAACACTGAAGCTTTCTTT. This sequence encodes CASSQGWDKNTEAFF.

The chain uses TRBV19 and TRBJ1-2; D ambiguous. V was shortened by 5 bases and J by 4 bases, with 20 bases between the two germline ends. CDR3 length: 16 amino acids. The germline gives CDR1 LNHDA, CDR2 SQIVND (reference sequence). The CDR3 sequence is CASSERGSEERYGYTF. The CDR3 nucleotides read TGTGCCAGTAGTGAAAGAGGGAGTGAGGAGCGCTATGGCTACACCTTC.

This clone was seen just once. The rearrangement joins TRBV6-2 or TRBV6-3 to TRBJ1-1; D may be TRBD1 (6 bases). Germline lookup yields CDR1 MNHEY and CDR2 SVGEGT. V lost 4 bases to trimming and J lost 5 bases, with 17 bases between them. CDR3 length: 15 amino acids. The CDR3 nucleotides read TGTGCCAGCAGTTGGGCGTCGGCAGGGGATACTGAAGCTTTCTTT. Its translation is CASSWASAGDTEAFF.

The CDR3 DNA reads TGTGCCAGCAGCCGGGGAACTAGCGGGTCCCGGGGGCCAGAGACCCAGTACTTC. Its protein is CASSRGTSGSRGPETQYF. The chain joins TRBV5-4 to TRBJ2-5, with TRBD2 identical over 9 bases. This CDR3 comprises 18 residues. Germline CDR1 SGHNT, CDR2 YYREEE (reference sequence). The V and J ends lost 4 bases and 4 bases, in that order; junction bases with no gene match: 17.

This sequence joins TRBV11-2 and TRBJ1-5; a weak D match, TRBD1 (6 bases). Germline V lookup: CDR1 SGHAT, CDR2 FQNNGV. There are 15 residues in the CDR3. V was clipped by 1 base and J by 0 bases, with 7 bases between them. The CDR3 loop is CASSLGRGSNQPQHF. The CDR3 DNA reads as TGTGCCAGCAGCTTAGGCAGGGGTAGCAATCAGCCCCAGCATTTT.

The chain links TRBV2 to TRBJ1-2, with a tentative D call TRBD1 (5 bases). V was pared by 8 bases and J by 2 bases, with 9 bases between. CDR3 length: 12 amino acids. From germline, CDR1 is SNHLY and CDR2 FYNNEI. CDR3 in amino acids: CASSTENYGYTF. CDR3 in DNA: TGTGCCAGCTCGACAGAGAACTATGGCTACACCTTC.

The genes are TRBV14 and TRBJ2-1, with TRBD2 matching 9 bases. CDR1 SGHDN and CDR2 FVKESK come from the germline V gene. This CDR3 is built from 17 residues. With 4 bases clipped from V and 9 bases from J, the junction kept 16 bases outside the gene matches. The CDR3, as DNA: TGTGCCAGCAGCCCCTATGCGGGGGGGGTCTCCCTAGGTGAGCAGTTCTTC. It specifies CASSPYAGGVSLGEQFF. The variable domain in full, with the rest retrieved from reference TRBV14 and TRBJ2-1, is EAGVTQFPSHSVIEKGQTVTLRCDPISGHDNLYWYRRVMGKEIKFLLHFVKESKQDESGMPNNRFLAERTGGTYSTLKVQPAELEDSGVYFCASSPYAGGVSLGEQFFGPGTRLTVL.

The gene calls are TRBV6-5 and TRBJ1-2; the D gene is possibly TRBD1 (5 bases). The CDR3 totals 14 residues. The germline V gene has CDR1 MNHEY and CDR2 SVGAGI. V lost 0 bases to trimming and J lost 8 bases, with 13 bases between them. This CDR3 reads CASSYSKRGGGYTF. CDR3 in DNA: TGTGCCAGCAGTTACTCGAAAAGGGGAGGCGGCTACACCTTC.

The V and J genes are TRBV7-3 and TRBJ1-4; 8 bases align to TRBD1. The length of the CDR3 is 15 residues. The germline CDR1 and CDR2 sequences are SGHTA and FQGTGA. The trim removed 2 bases at V and 6 bases at J, leaving 5 bases unmatched. The CDR3 region has the DNA TGTGCCAGCAGCTTATCGAACAGGGGGGATGAAAAACTGTTTTTT. The encoded protein is CASSLSNRGDEKLFF. Complete variable domain (other parts from reference TRBV7-3 and TRBJ1-4): GAGVSQTPSNKVTEKGKYVELRCDPISGHTALYWYRQSLGQGPEFLIYFQGTGAADDSGLPNDRFFAVRPEGSVSTLKIQRTERGDSAVYLCASSLSNRGDEKLFFGSGTQLSVL.

V and J are TRBV6-1 and TRBJ1-1, with TRBD1 matching over 8 bases. The CDR3 covers 16 residues. The J segment lost 4 bases and the V segment lost 4 bases, leaving 11 bases of the junction unmatched. Germline CDR1 reads MNHNS; CDR2 reads SASEGT. CDR3 sequence: CASSGGAGGLGTEAFF. The CDR3 region has the DNA TGTGCCAGCAGTGGAGGGGCAGGGGGCCTGGGCACTGAAGCTTTCTTT.

The V and J genes are TRBV18 and TRBJ2-7; D is possibly TRBD2 (5 bases). Per the germline V gene, CDR1 is KGHSH and CDR2 is LQKENI. Trimming left V 6 bases short and J 5 bases short, with 8 bases between. This CDR3 is 11 amino acids long. CDR3 residues: CASSGLDEQYF. Written as DNA, the CDR3 is TGTGCCAGCTCTGGACTGGACGAGCAGTACTTC.

The gene calls are TRBV5-4 and TRBJ2-2; D not resolved. The germline V gene encodes CDR1 SGHNT and CDR2 YYREEE (reference sequence). CDR3 size: 14 residues. The V end lost 1 base, the J end lost 0 bases, and 4 bases lay between the germline ends. CDR3 residues: CASSLIANTGELFF. DNA for the CDR3: TGTGCCAGCAGCTTGATAGCGAACACCGGGGAGCTGTTTTTT.

The sample holds one count of this clone. The chain couples TRBV19 to TRBJ1-4; D not certain. Trimming removed 3 bases at V and 1 base at J, with 12 bases between. This CDR3 has 16 residues. Germline V gene lookup returns CDR1 LNHDA and CDR2 SQIVND (reference sequence). The CDR3 protein is CASSMGGGETNEKLFF. CDR3 bases: TGTGCCAGTAGTATGGGAGGTGGAGAAACTAATGAAAAACTGTTTTTT.

Details on this clone: The same CDR3 also results from other DNA sequences found in this sample. The genes are TRBV9 and TRBJ2-2; 9 nucleotides match TRBD1. CDR3 length equals 15 residues. After removal of 0 bases from V and 5 bases from J, the junction contained 2 bases not matched to a gene. Germline assignment: CDR1 SGDLS and CDR2 YYNGEE. The CDR3, as DNA: TGTGCCAGCAGCGTAGGGGACAGGGTAACCGGGGAGCTGTTTTTT. Translated, it gives CASSVGDRVTGELFF.

The chain joins TRBV28 to TRBJ1-2, with TRBD1 as a possible D gene (6 bases). CDR1 is MDHEN and CDR2 is SYDVKM in the germline V gene. The CDR3 spans 16 residues. The V gene lost 4 bases and the J gene lost 2 bases, with 17 bases spanning the gap. CDR3 protein: CASSSLRDTRNYGYTF. As DNA, the CDR3 is TGTGCCAGCAGTTCCCTCCGGGACACCAGGAACTATGGCTACACCTTC.

This chain joins TRBV30 and TRBJ1-1; D is unclear. Deletions cut 4 bases from V and 0 bases from J, with 9 bases between. The CDR3 totals 13 residues. Germline V lookup: CDR1 GTSNPN, CDR2 SVGIG (reference sequence). Here the CDR3 DNA reads TGTGCCTGGATGCGGACTCTGAACACTGAAGCTTTCTTT. Amino acid sequence: CAWMRTLNTEAFF. The full variable domain, with the rest looked up from reference TRBV30 and TRBJ1-1, is SQTIHQWPATLVQPVGSPLSLECTVEGTSNPNLYWYRQAAGRGLQLLFYSVGIGQISSEVPQNLSASRPQDRQFILSSKKLLLSDSGFYLCAWMRTLNTEAFFGQGTRLTVV.